The text below deals with one T cell receptor beta chain. The data are from a study of control samples from healthy donors and cancer patients. V lost 5 bases, J lost 6 bases, and 14 bases lay in between. Germline CDR1 and CDR2: SGHVS and FNYEAQ. This CDR3 contains 14 residues. Some clones are missing from TCRdb's copy, which holds only in-frame ones; the method was immunoSEQ multiplex PCR. Of about 22,000 clones listed, roughly 84% are singletons. The TCR was taken from a man aged 55 to 70 with head and neck cancer. V usage is TRBV7-6 and J usage is TRBJ1-5; D possibly corresponds to TRBD1 (5 bases). Sample: PBMCs. This chain's CDR3 is CASSPLGVGQPQHF. In DNA, the CDR3 is TGTGCCAGCAGCCCCTTGGGGGTTGGTCAGCCCCAGCATTTT.